The clone carrying this T cell receptor beta chain was counted many times. As yet, its antigen is unknown. The library was designed around alpha chains, so this beta chain is a stray read whose abundance carries little weight. The CDR3 covers 15 residues. Germline trimming cut 0 bases from V and 1 base from J; bases unmatched to any gene: 0. Germline CDR1 and CDR2: SGHRS and YFSETQ. These data belong to a study of spatial heterogeneity in lung cancer. Findings and caveats of the study: Tumor mutation count correlated with how many alpha and beta TCRs expanded intratumorally.

Time point meaning: sample taken at primary tumor resection. TCRdb re-called the 5' RACE reads with MiXCR, one entry per CDR3 protein. The sample yields some 8,700 distinct CDR3 sequences, roughly an eighth seen once. The clonotype was recovered from a male donor with early-stage non-small cell lung cancer. Sequencing used lung tumor tissue, obtained at surgery. The chain recombines TRBV5-1 with TRBJ2-7; 11 bases line up with TRBD2. Written as DNA, the CDR3 is TGCGCCAGCAGCTTGGGGACTAGCGGGTCCTACGAGCAGTACTTC. This sequence encodes CASSLGTSGSYEQYF.